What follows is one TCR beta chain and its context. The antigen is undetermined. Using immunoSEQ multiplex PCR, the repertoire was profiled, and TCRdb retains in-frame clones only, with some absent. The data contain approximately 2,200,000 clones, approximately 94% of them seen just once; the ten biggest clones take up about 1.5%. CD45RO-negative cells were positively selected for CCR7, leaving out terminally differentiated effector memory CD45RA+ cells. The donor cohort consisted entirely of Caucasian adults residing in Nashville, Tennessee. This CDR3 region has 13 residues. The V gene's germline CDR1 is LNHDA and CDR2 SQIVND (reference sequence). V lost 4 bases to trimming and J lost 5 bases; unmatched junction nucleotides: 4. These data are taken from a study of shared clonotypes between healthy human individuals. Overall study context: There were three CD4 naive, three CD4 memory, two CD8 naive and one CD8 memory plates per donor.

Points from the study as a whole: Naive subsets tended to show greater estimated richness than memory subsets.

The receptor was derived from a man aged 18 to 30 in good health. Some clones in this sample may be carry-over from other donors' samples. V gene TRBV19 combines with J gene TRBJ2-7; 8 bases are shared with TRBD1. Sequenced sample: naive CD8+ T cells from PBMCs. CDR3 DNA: TGTGCCAGTAGTACTGACAGGGGCCACGAGCAGTACTTC. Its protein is CASSTDRGHEQYF.